This T cell receptor beta chain was found in a study of OX40 agonist ivuxolimab in advanced cancers. Study context: The group had a mean age of about 60 years, ranged from about 20 to 79, and was around 86% male. Three patients showed partial responses: one hepatocellular carcinoma and two cutaneous melanoma cases. Broader study findings: The study did not work out the antigen specificity of the expanded peripheral T cells. Some nonresponders also had low normalized T-cell clonal expansion.

A note on this clone: Antigen unknown.

The method was immunoSEQ multiplex PCR; TCRdb's version includes in-frame clones alone and lacks a portion of them. Among about 37,000 clones listed, 85% were seen once. This material consisted of CD4+ or CD8+ T cells sorted from blood, taken in a trial of the OX40 agonist ivuxolimab. This TCR was sampled from an adult with an advanced solid tumor such as melanoma, head and neck, liver or kidney cancer.

CDR3: CASSQETPTDTQYF. The CDR3 region has the DNA TGCGCCAGCAGCCAAGAAACTCCCACAGATACGCAGTATTTT. The V gene is TRBV4-1, the J gene TRBJ2-3; D is uncertain. Germline CDR1 and CDR2: MGHRA and YSYEKL. CDR3 length: 14 residues. Trimming cost V 0 bases and J 2 bases, with 6 bases left between them.